This entry features one T cell receptor beta chain sequence. Its antigen is unidentified. Time point: newly diagnosed GD, antithyroid drugs for less than 3 months. Isolated PBMC RNA provided the starting material for the TCR library. Trimming took 5 bases from V and 0 from J, leaving 11 bases between them. The CDR3 is 15 amino acids. Germline V lookup: CDR1 MDHEN, CDR2 SYDVKM. The record originates from a study of regulatory T cells in long-lasting Graves disease. Whole-study context: Graves' patients, newly diagnosed, had taken antithyroid drugs under 3 months. Study results and limitations: Preferential use of TRBV28, TRBJ1-2 and TRBJ2-5 was seen in persistent disease.

HTBI primers from iRepertoire and Arm-PCR of CDR3 regions yielded the TCR beta libraries. TCRdb called the multiplex PCR reads again in MiXCR, with one record for every CDR3 protein. The table lists about 440,000 distinct CDR3 sequences, 16% of them singletons. These same records also appear under a second study, on T cells in Graves' hyperthyroidism and ophthalmopathy.

The chain carries TRBV28 and TRBJ1-5, with D perhaps matching TRBD1 (6 bases). This clonotype was sampled from a woman between 18 and 29 years old with Graves disease. This specimen consisted of peripheral blood mononuclear cells (PBMCs), obtained at new diagnosis, from a patient treated with antithyroid drugs. The CDR3, as DNA: TGTGCCAGCAGTCCCACAGGGTATAGCAATCAGCCCCAGCATTTT. Its protein product is CASSPTGYSNQPQHF.